The 10 T cell receptor beta chains below were found in one sample sequenced in a study of identical twins. TCRdb ran MiXCR on the 5' RACE reads and lists one entry per CDR3 protein. The data show 1.5 million or so distinct CDR3 sequences, about 32% seen once. Sequences were obtained from cord blood. The source is a newborn girl in good health.

V gene TRBV12-3 or TRBV12-4 combines with J gene TRBJ2-7; 7 bases fit TRBD1. Losses at the gene ends were 2 bases for V and 6 bases for J; bases not matched to a gene: 4. This CDR3 comprises 13 residues. Here the CDR3 DNA reads TGTGCCAGCAGTTTAACAGGGGTCCTCGAGCAGTACTTC. Translation: CASSLTGVLEQYF.

This sequence joins TRBV6-1 and TRBJ2-2; TRBD1 matches at 10 bases. Germline trimming cut 6 bases from V and 0 bases from J; bases unmatched to any gene: 4. Germline CDR1 reads MNHNS; CDR2 reads SASEGT. The CDR3 contains 16 residues. The CDR3 region is CASRLGQGANTGELFF. The CDR3 DNA reads TGTGCCAGCAGACTCGGACAGGGGGCGAACACCGGGGAGCTGTTTTTT.

The CDR3 sequence is CATTLAAYNEQYF. CDR3 DNA: TGTGCCACTACACTAGCGGCATACAATGAGCAGTACTTC. V gene TRBV28 combines with J gene TRBJ2-7, with 8 bases fitting TRBD2. Trimming at V came to 10 bases and at J to 7 bases, leaving 12 bases not matched to a gene. Germline V gene data show CDR1 as MDHEN and CDR2 as SYDVKM. The CDR3 covers 13 residues. Looking up the rest from reference TRBV28 and TRBJ2-7 gives the full variable domain: DVKVTQSSRYLVKRTGEKVFLECVQDMDHENMFWYRQDPGLGLRLIYFSYDVKMKEKGDIPEGYSVSREKKERFSLILESASTNQTSMYLCATTLAAYNEQYFGPGTRLTVT.

The chain is built from TRBV7-8 and TRBJ2-7, with 7 bases lining up with TRBD1. The CDR3 sequence is 14 residues long. The germline CDR1 and CDR2 sequences are SGHVS and FQNEAQ. V lost 7 bases and J lost 0; bases outside the gene matches: 6. This CDR3 is CASIQGQSSYEQYF. CDR3 nucleotides: TGTGCCAGCATCCAGGGACAGAGCTCCTACGAGCAGTACTTC.

Regarding this clonotype: One junction end does not reproduce the germline sequence, and a read error may be involved. The genes are TRBV28 and TRBJ2-3, with a weak D call TRBD1 (8 bases). Per the germline V gene, CDR1 is MDHEN and CDR2 is SYDVKM. This CDR3 spans 15 amino acids. The CDR3 reads CVSSSGGAGADTQYF. CDR3 in DNA: TGTGTCAGCAGTTCAGGGGGCGCGGGGGCAGATACGCAGTATTTT.

J is TRBJ2-5 and V is TRBV2, with D unclear. Germline V gene lookup returns CDR1 SNHLY and CDR2 FYNNEI. V was cut by 7 bases and J by 5 bases, with 8 bases left in between. The CDR3 covers 11 residues. The CDR3 DNA reads TGTGCCAGCAAGGCGCTCGAGACCCAGTACTTC. As protein: CASKALETQYF.

The chain employs TRBV5-1 and TRBJ2-1; 7 bases are shared with TRBD1. The DNA end is more similar to TRBJ2-7, so the J call may be wrong. The length of the CDR3 is 16 residues. The V gene's germline CDR1 is SGHRS and CDR2 YFSETQ. The CDR3 spells CASSYQTGSSYNEQYF. DNA of the CDR3: TGCGCCAGCAGCTACCAGACAGGGAGCTCCTACAATGAGCAGTACTTC.

J is TRBJ2-7 and V is TRBV7-9; D not certain. The V gene's germline CDR1 is SEHNR and CDR2 FQNEAQ (reference sequence). The CDR3 consists of 15 residues. Trimming pared 2 bases from V and 0 bases from J, leaving 11 bases between. Here the CDR3 reads CASSLSAAGSYEQYF. CDR3 coding DNA: TGTGCCAGCAGCTTATCGGCGGCAGGCTCCTACGAGCAGTACTTC. Supplemented by reference TRBV7-9 and TRBJ2-7, the full variable domain reads DTGVSQNPRHKITKRGQNVTFRCDPISEHNRLYWYRQTLGQGPEFLTYFQNEAQLEKSRLLSDRFSAERPKGSFSTLEIQRTEQGDSAMYLCASSLSAAGSYEQYFGPGTRLTVT.

V gene TRBV28 combines with J gene TRBJ2-7; TRBD2 matches 9 bases. The length of the CDR3 is 16 residues. V lost 3 bases to trimming and J lost 1 base; unmatched junction nucleotides: 7. Germline-derived CDR1 and CDR2 are MDHEN and SYDVKM. As DNA, the CDR3 is TGTGCCAGCAGTTTTAACGGGCTAGCGGGGTCCTACGAGCAGTACTTC. Translating it yields CASSFNGLAGSYEQYF.

This clonotype has at least ten counts. The chain joins TRBV4-2 to TRBJ2-1; the D gene is possibly TRBD1 (6 bases). The CDR3 contains 17 residues. With 1 base removed from V and 0 bases from J, the gap between germline ends came to 13 bases. Per the germline V gene, CDR1 is LGHNA and CDR2 is YNFKEQ. The CDR3 loop is CASSQVFQGSSYNEQFF. The CDR3 bases are TGTGCCAGCAGCCAAGTCTTTCAGGGGAGCTCCTACAATGAGCAGTTCTTC.